This record looks at one T cell receptor (beta chain) sequence and its context. Its antigen is not identified. The protocol was immunoSEQ multiplex PCR, while the TCRdb copy is restricted to in-frame clones and leaves out a portion. Here the sample spans 1,500 to 2,500 clones, roughly 89% being singletons. This entry belongs to a study of T cells and Merkel cell carcinoma outcomes. Findings and limits, study-wide: In Merkel cell carcinoma, repertoire and T-cell density reportedly predicted outcomes.

Per the germline V gene, CDR1 is SGHAT and CDR2 is FQNNGV. The CDR3 is 15 amino acids. V is TRBV11-2 and J is TRBJ2-5; either TRBD1 or TRBD2 may fit D (5 bases each). With the DNA end fitting TRBJ2-7 better, the J assignment may be wrong. The source is a human donor with Merkel cell carcinoma. The sequencing input was tumor tissue from Merkel cell carcinoma. CDR3 region: CASSLAGTQTYEQYF. As DNA, the CDR3 is TGTGCCAGCAGCTTGGCTGGGACGCAGACCTACGAGCAGTACTTC.